A selection of T cell receptor beta chains follows, all from one sample in a study of blood T cells in healthy people across ages. TCRdb ran MiXCR on the 5' RACE reads and lists one entry per CDR3 protein. The table lists fewer than 2 million distinct CDR3 sequences, 30% to 40% of them singletons. Sequencing used blood. The source of these receptors is a human donor in good health. The CDR3 runs from the conserved cysteine through the conserved F or W. The order of the fields is J gene, clone size, CDR3 length, D gene, V gene, CDR3 DNA, CDR3 protein. The D gene is left open where the match is weak. Size is stated for part of the rows, as once, few or many counts, or as a class when the clone is expanded.

TRBJ1-4 . 15 TRBD1 TRBV2 TGTGCCAGCAGTGAACAGGGACAGCCTAATGAAAAACTGTTTTTT CASSEQGQPNEKLFF
TRBJ1-6 once 14 TRBD1 TRBV10-3 TGTGCCGACTCAGACAGGGTGCGAAATTCACCCCTCCACTTT CADSDRVRNSPLHF
TRBJ2-1 once 14 . TRBV11-2 TGTGCCAGCAGCTTAGTCTTGGCGCTGGCTGCGCAGTTCTTC CASSLVLALAAQFF
TRBJ2-1 few 13 TRBD1 TRBV5-1 TGCGCCAGCAGCTTGGCTCCGGACAGGGAGCAGTTCTTC CASSLAPDREQFF
TRBJ2-3 . 16 TRBD1 TRBV14 TGTGCCAGCAGCCAAGAGCGGGACAGGGGAACAGATACGCAGTATTTT CASSQERDRGTDTQYF
TRBJ1-2 . 16 . TRBV15 TGTGCCACCACCCCTTGGGCAGGGGTCGTATACTATGGCTACACCTTC CATTPWAGVVYYGYTF
TRBJ2-7 few 15 TRBD1 TRBV7-8 TGTGCCAGCAGCCCTCGGACAGGGAAATGGAACGAGCAGTACTTC CASSPRTGKWNEQYF
TRBJ2-1 . 16 TRBD1 TRBV29-1 TGCAGCGACCTAGGACAGGGGGTCGACACCTACAATGAGCAGTTCTTC CSDLGQGVDTYNEQFF
TRBJ2-1 . 15 . TRBV19 TGTGCCAGTAGTATGACGGGGGTAGACCCCAATGAGCAGTTCTTC CASSMTGVDPNEQFF
TRBJ1-2 few 14 . TRBV6-2/TRBV6-3 TGTGCCAGCAGTACCACCGGGACCATCTATGGCTACACCTTC CASSTTGTIYGYTF
TRBJ2-3 . 13 TRBD2 TRBV9 TGTGCCAGCGGACTAGCGGGGACGCATACGCAGTATTTT CASGLAGTHTQYF
TRBJ2-3 . 14 TRBD2 TRBV9 TGTGCCAGCAGCGCAGCGGGGGAAACAGATACGCGGTATTTT CASSAAGETDTRYF
TRBJ2-7 . 14 TRBD2 TRBV12-3/TRBV12-4 TGTGCCTGCAGTTTGCAGCGGGGCACCTACGAGCAGTACTTC CACSLQRGTYEQYF
TRBJ2-1 . 15 . TRBV2 TGTGCCAGCAGTGAGGAGGGGCCTACCTACAATGAGCAGTTCTTC CASSEEGPTYNEQFF
TRBJ2-1 . 13 . TRBV20-1 TGCAGTGCTAGAGATGAATGGAGGGCGGAGCAGTTCTTC CSARDEWRAEQFF
TRBJ1-1 . 13 . TRBV9 TGTGCCAGCAGCGTAGTATCGGCAGGGGAAGCTTTCTTT CASSVVSAGEAFF
TRBJ2-1 many 13 . TRBV25-1 TGTGCCAGCAGTGTCCTTTCCTACAATGAGCAGTTCTTC CASSVLSYNEQFF
TRBJ2-4 few 14 TRBD2 TRBV4-2 TGTGCCAGCAGCCAAATTGAAGCGGGGGCCCCCAAGTACTTC CASSQIEAGAPKYF
TRBJ2-1 few 15 TRBD2 TRBV27 TGTGCCAGCAGTTTAAGGGCTAGCGGATACAATGAGCAGTTCTTC CASSLRASGYNEQFF
TRBJ2-6 few 16 . TRBV5-1 TGCGCCAGCAGCGTGGGAACCAACTCTGGGGCCAACGTCCTGACTTTC CASSVGTNSGANVLTF
TRBJ1-1 few 11 TRBD1 TRBV2 TGTGCCGTACAGGGGGCGACTGAAGCTTTCTTT CAVQGATEAFF
TRBJ2-4 few 13 . TRBV6-5 TGTGCCAGCAGTTACAATCAGAGAAACATTCAGTACTTC CASSYNQRNIQYF
TRBJ2-7 . 17 TRBD1 TRBV9 TGTGCCAGCAGCTCGAACCGACAGGGCGGGTCCTACAATGAGCAGTACTTC CASSSNRQGGSYNEQYF
TRBJ2-1 . 12 . TRBV29-1 TGCAGCGTTGTCAGGGGACCTAATGAGCAGTTCTTC CSVVRGPNEQFF
TRBJ1-2 few 11 . TRBV25-1 TGTGCCAGCAGTGAATCCGGTGGCTACACCTTC CASSESGGYTF
TRBJ2-3 . 16 . TRBV14 TGTGCCAGCAGCCAAGTAGGAGGACTCCCCACCCAAACGCAGTATTTT CASSQVGGLPTQTQYF
TRBJ2-3 . 14 . TRBV5-1 TGCGCCAGCAGCTTGGAACGCCCCGCAGATACGCAGTATTTT CASSLERPADTQYF
TRBJ2-5 . 15 . TRBV20-1 TGCAGTGCTAGAAAGGATGTGGAGCCGGGGGAGACCCAGTACTTC CSARKDVEPGETQYF
TRBJ2-7 . 15 . TRBV4-3 TGCGCCAGCAGCCAGGTCTTTAGGACCCCCTACGAGCAGTACTTC CASSQVFRTPYEQYF
TRBJ2-2 . 13 . TRBV27 TGTGCCAGCAGAAGGCCCGGGACCGGGGAGCTGTTTTTT CASRRPGTGELFF
TRBJ2-5 . 13 . TRBV20-1 TGCAGTGCTATTCAAGCGGAGCAAGAGACCCAGTACTTC CSAIQAEQETQYF
TRBJ2-5 many 14 TRBD1 TRBV10-3 TGTGCCATCAGTGAGTCCCAGGGGGCAGAGACCCAGTACTTC CAISESQGAETQYF
TRBJ1-6 . 16 . TRBV7-3 TGTGCCAGCAGCCCCATGGGGCGGGATGCCGGTTCACCCCTCCACTTT CASSPMGRDAGSPLHF
TRBJ2-7 few 14 . TRBV20-1 TGCAGTGCCTCCGGGGTCAGCTTGTCCTACGAGCAGTACTTC CSASGVSLSYEQYF
TRBJ1-5 few 14 . TRBV20-1 TGCAGTGCTAGTCGGCAGGGTAGCAATCAGCCCCAGCATTTT CSASRQGSNQPQHF
TRBJ1-1 . 13 . TRBV12-3/TRBV12-4 TGTGCCAGCAGTTTAGCGTCGGACACTGAAGCTTTCTTT CASSLASDTEAFF
TRBJ2-3 . 14 . TRBV2 TGTGCCAGCAGTGGGCGGAGGTACACAGATACGCAGTATTTT CASSGRRYTDTQYF
TRBJ2-1 . 14 . TRBV12-5 TGTGCTAGTGGTTTGTATCGGACACTGGGTGAGCAGTTCTTC CASGLYRTLGEQFF
TRBJ2-7 . 15 . TRBV7-6 TGTGCCAGCAGCCTTAAACTGGACGGAGGCTACGAGCAGTACTTC CASSLKLDGGYEQYF
TRBJ1-1 . 13 TRBD1 TRBV5-1 TGCGCCAGCAGCTTGGGGGACAGGGGGCAAGCTTTCTTT CASSLGDRGQAFF
TRBJ2-7 . 15 TRBD2 TRBV7-8 TGTGCCAGCAGCCGCACTGGGGGGGAGTCCTACGAGCAGTACTTC CASSRTGGESYEQYF
TRBJ1-1 . 16 . TRBV9 TGTGCCAGCAGCGTAACCTCAGGAGGGGGTGGCACTGAAGCTTTCTTT CASSVTSGGGGTEAFF
TRBJ2-1 few 12 . TRBV7-9 TGTGCCAGCAGCTTCGGGGCGGGTGAGCAGTTCTTC CASSFGAGEQFF
TRBJ1-2 . 13 TRBD1 TRBV6-6 TGTGCCAGCAGTGAGAACAGGGGAGGAGGCTACACCTTC CASSENRGGGYTF
TRBJ2-1 few 16 TRBD1 TRBV4-2 TGTGCCAGCAGCCAAGTCGGGGACAGCAGGTACAATGAGCAGTTCTTC CASSQVGDSRYNEQFF
TRBJ2-1 . 14 . TRBV7-3 TGTGCCAGCAGCTTCGGGTCTCCCTCCAATGAGCAGTTCTTC CASSFGSPSNEQFF
TRBJ2-5 . 12 . TRBV7-9 TGTGCCAGCAGCTTCAGTAAGGGGGTGCAGTACTTC CASSFSKGVQYF
TRBJ2-1 . 16 TRBD2 TRBV7-9 TGTGCCAGCAGCCGGGGACTAGCGGGGTTGTCAGATGAGCAGTTCTTC CASSRGLAGLSDEQFF
TRBJ1-5 once 16 . TRBV6-6 TGTGCCAGCAGTTACGGTCGGATAGGCCTCAATCAGCCCCAGCATTTT CASSYGRIGLNQPQHF
TRBJ2-7 . 15 . TRBV4-3 TGCGCCAGCAGCCAAGAAGAATCGGGTTTCTACGAGCAGTACTTC CASSQEESGFYEQYF
TRBJ2-1 . 16 TRBD1 TRBV7-2 TGTGCCAGCAGCTTAGGAGGGGGCCTCTCCTACAATGAGCAGTTCTTC CASSLGGGLSYNEQFF
TRBJ2-3 . 16 . TRBV7-2 TGTGCCAGCAGCCCAAGCCGGGACATTAACACAGATACGCAGTATTTT CASSPSRDINTDTQYF